The rows below give T cell receptor beta chains drawn from one sample of a study of metastatic and nonmetastatic thyroid tumors. TCRdb recomputed clones from the PCR reads via MiXCR. Found here are about 38,000 clones, around half of them singletons; the top ten hold approximately 25%. Sequences were obtained from tumor tissue. These receptors were collected from a male donor with papillary thyroid cancer or a benign thyroid nodule (not recorded which). Some clones in this sample may be carry-over from other donors' samples. Each CDR3 is given with its conserved first and last residue. Each record gives: D gene, V gene, clone size, J gene, CDR3 length, CDR3 DNA, CDR3 protein. D genes are given only for firm matches. Some rows have no size entry. The others give once, few or many, or a class for an expanded clone.

D: TRBD2; V: TRBV11-1; size: .; J: TRBJ2-3; length: 17; DNA: TGTGCCAGCAGCAGGACTAGCGGAGGGACTAGCACAGATACGCAGTATTTT; CDR3: CASSRTSGGTSTDTQYF
D: TRBD2; V: TRBV20-1; size: .; J: TRBJ2-1; length: 16; DNA: TGCAGTGCTAGAGAATTAGCGGGGCCGACCGACAATGAGCAGTTCTTC; CDR3: CSARELAGPTDNEQFF
D: TRBD1; V: TRBV10-3; size: few; J: TRBJ1-3; length: 15; DNA: TGTGCCATCAGTGAAGGGACAGGGGATGGAAACACCATATATTTT; CDR3: CAISEGTGDGNTIYF
D: .; V: TRBV11-3; size: .; J: TRBJ2-2; length: 13; DNA: TGTGCCAGCAGCTTCGACAGGAACGGGGAGCTGTTTTTT; CDR3: CASSFDRNGELFF
D: .; V: TRBV7-8; size: few; J: TRBJ2-7; length: 11; DNA: TGTGCCAGCAGCCTAGGGTTAGAGCAGTACTTC; CDR3: CASSLGLEQYF
D: TRBD2; V: TRBV28; size: .; J: TRBJ2-5; length: 12; DNA: TGTGCCAGCAGTTTCGGGAGGAAGACCCAGTACTTC; CDR3: CASSFGRKTQYF
D: TRBD2; V: TRBV11-2; size: .; J: TRBJ2-1; length: 15; DNA: TGTGCCAGCAGCTTCCCACTAGCGGGAGTCTATGAGCAGTTCTTC; CDR3: CASSFPLAGVYEQFF
D: .; V: TRBV6-2/TRBV6-3; size: .; J: TRBJ1-1; length: 14; DNA: TGTGCCAGCAGTTACTGGGACATGACGACTGAAGCTTTCTTT; CDR3: CASSYWDMTTEAFF
D: .; V: TRBV30; size: .; J: TRBJ1-3; length: 12; DNA: TGTGCCTGGAGTGTAGGTGGAAACACCATATATTTT; CDR3: CAWSVGGNTIYF
D: TRBD1; V: TRBV12-3/TRBV12-4; size: .; J: TRBJ2-7; length: 13; DNA: TGTGCCAGCAGTGGACAGGAGGCCTACGAGCAGTACTTC; CDR3: CASSGQEAYEQYF
D: TRBD1; V: TRBV20-1; size: .; J: TRBJ1-1; length: 14; DNA: TGCAGTGCTAGAGATCAGGGGGCAAGTGCTGAAGCTTTCTTT; CDR3: CSARDQGASAEAFF
D: .; V: TRBV24-1; size: few; J: TRBJ2-7; length: 13; DNA: TGTGCCACCAGTGATCGGGGAATGGGGGAGCAGTACTTC; CDR3: CATSDRGMGEQYF
D: .; V: TRBV27; size: .; J: TRBJ2-7; length: 14; DNA: TGTGCCAGCAGTTTAATCGAGGGGTTAGGCGAGCAGTACTTC; CDR3: CASSLIEGLGEQYF
D: .; V: TRBV6-4; size: .; J: TRBJ2-2; length: 14; DNA: TGTGCCAGCAGTTTGGGACAACACACCGGGGAGCTGTTTTTT; CDR3: CASSLGQHTGELFF
D: .; V: TRBV28; size: .; J: TRBJ1-3; length: 15; DNA: TGTGCCAGCAGCTCCCTGGGAGTACCTGGAAACACCATATATTTT; CDR3: CASSSLGVPGNTIYF
D: TRBD1; V: TRBV6-5; size: few; J: TRBJ1-2; length: 15; DNA: TGTGCCAGCAGGCCCAGCGCCGGGACAGGGTACGGCTACACCTTC; CDR3: CASRPSAGTGYGYTF
D: .; V: TRBV27; size: .; J: TRBJ2-1; length: 13; DNA: TGTGCCAGCAGTTTACAACAGGGATACGAGCAGTTCTTC; CDR3: CASSLQQGYEQFF
D: .; V: TRBV6-5; size: many; J: TRBJ2-2; length: 16; DNA: TGTGCCAGCAGTTACGAATGGGGCCCCAACACCGGGGAGCTGTTTTTT; CDR3: CASSYEWGPNTGELFF
D: .; V: TRBV18; size: .; J: TRBJ2-7; length: 14; DNA: TGTGCCAGCTCACCCACCGACATCTCCTACGAGCAGTACTTC; CDR3: CASSPTDISYEQYF
D: .; V: TRBV11-2; size: once; J: TRBJ1-6; length: 13; DNA: TGTGCCAGCAGCTTAGGAAGGAATTCACCCCTCCACTTT; CDR3: CASSLGRNSPLHF
D: .; V: TRBV30; size: few; J: TRBJ2-7; length: 13; DNA: TGTGCCTGGAGTGGACCCGGAACCTACGAGCAGTACTTC; CDR3: CAWSGPGTYEQYF
D: .; V: TRBV20-1; size: few; J: TRBJ2-7; length: 15; DNA: TGCAGTGCTAGAGATGACGAGGGACCTCAATACGAGCAGTACTTC; CDR3: CSARDDEGPQYEQYF
D: .; V: TRBV3-1; size: few; J: TRBJ1-1; length: 13; DNA: TGTGCCAGCAGCCATAAGGGCCGCACTGAAGCTTTCTTT; CDR3: CASSHKGRTEAFF
D: .; V: TRBV15; size: .; J: TRBJ1-1; length: 17; DNA: TGTGCCACCAGCAGACTCAGGGCCGGGACGTCGGACACTGAAGCTTTCTTT; CDR3: CATSRLRAGTSDTEAFF
D: .; V: TRBV12-3/TRBV12-4; size: few; J: TRBJ1-1; length: 14; DNA: TGTGCCAGCAGCCCCAATTTCGGGTACACTGAAGCTTTCTTT; CDR3: CASSPNFGYTEAFF
D: .; V: TRBV10-1; size: .; J: TRBJ2-2; length: 15; DNA: TGCGCCAGCAGTGAGTCGGGTCTCGGCACCGGGGAGCTGTTTTTT; CDR3: CASSESGLGTGELFF
D: .; V: TRBV28; size: .; J: TRBJ2-7; length: 15; DNA: TGTGCCAGCAGCCGGACCTCCGGGGCCTCCTACGAGCAGTACTTC; CDR3: CASSRTSGASYEQYF
D: .; V: TRBV5-1; size: .; J: TRBJ1-1; length: 16; DNA: TGCGCCAGCAGCTTTCCTCAGGGAATCGGGGACACTGAAGCTTTCTTT; CDR3: CASSFPQGIGDTEAFF
D: .; V: TRBV20-1; size: .; J: TRBJ2-2; length: 16; DNA: TGCAGTGCTAGAGATCTGGGGAGGCGTGTTGCCGGGGAGCTGTTTTTT; CDR3: CSARDLGRRVAGELFF
D: TRBD2; V: TRBV19; size: .; J: TRBJ2-7; length: 15; DNA: TGTGCCACCTCGGGGGGGGTGGTGGACTCCTACGAGCAGTACTTC; CDR3: CATSGGVVDSYEQYF
D: TRBD1; V: TRBV5-1; size: .; J: TRBJ2-7; length: 14; DNA: TGCGCCAGCAGCTATACAGGGGGCATCTACGAGCAGTACTTC; CDR3: CASSYTGGIYEQYF
D: TRBD2; V: TRBV20-1; size: .; J: TRBJ2-1; length: 14; DNA: TGCAGTGCTAAACTAGCGGGGGATATCGATGAGCAGTTCTTC; CDR3: CSAKLAGDIDEQFF
D: .; V: TRBV6-2/TRBV6-3; size: few; J: TRBJ1-1; length: 14; DNA: TGTGCCAGCAGAAGCCTCTATACGAACACTGAAGCTTTCTTT; CDR3: CASRSLYTNTEAFF
D: TRBD1; V: TRBV19; size: .; J: TRBJ1-2; length: 16; DNA: TGTGCCAGTACACCCGGGACAGGGCGCTATAACTATGGCTACACCTTC; CDR3: CASTPGTGRYNYGYTF
D: .; V: TRBV6-1; size: .; J: TRBJ1-1; length: 11; DNA: TGTGCCAGCGCCGATGGACAGCTAGCTTTCTTT; CDR3: CASADGQLAFF
D: .; V: TRBV12-3/TRBV12-4; size: .; J: TRBJ2-7; length: 12; DNA: TGTGCCAGCAGTTTATGGGGGTTCAAGCAGTACTTC; CDR3: CASSLWGFKQYF
D: .; V: TRBV3-1; size: once; J: TRBJ1-6; length: 14; DNA: TGTGCCAGCAGCCAAGGAGGGTCTAATTCACCCCTCCACTTT; CDR3: CASSQGGSNSPLHF
D: TRBD1; V: TRBV9; size: .; J: TRBJ1-2; length: 14; DNA: TGTGCCAGCAGCCCACAGGGGAGAGGCTATGGCTACACCTTC; CDR3: CASSPQGRGYGYTF
D: .; V: TRBV7-8; size: once; J: TRBJ1-6; length: 15; DNA: TGTGCCAGCAGCCCTGACCCGGGCTATAATTCACCCCTCCACTTT; CDR3: CASSPDPGYNSPLHF
D: .; V: TRBV27; size: few; J: TRBJ1-2; length: 16; DNA: TGTGCCAGCAGTACCACCCCCCGACAGACCCGGGGTGGCTACACCTTC; CDR3: CASSTTPRQTRGGYTF
D: .; V: TRBV6-1; size: .; J: TRBJ2-7; length: 13; DNA: TGTGCCAGCCACCTCGGGCAGGCCTACGAGCAGTACTTC; CDR3: CASHLGQAYEQYF
D: .; V: TRBV15; size: few; J: TRBJ2-3; length: 12; DNA: TGTGCCACCAGCAGAGATCAAGATACGCAGTATTTT; CDR3: CATSRDQDTQYF
D: .; V: TRBV5-1; size: .; J: TRBJ1-3; length: 14; DNA: TGCGCCAGCAGCTTCGGGCGATCTGGAAACACCATATATTTT; CDR3: CASSFGRSGNTIYF
D: TRBD1; V: TRBV7-9; size: .; J: TRBJ1-6; length: 16; DNA: TGTGCCAGCAGCTTGACAGGGGGAGTTATAAGGTCACCCCTCCACTTT; CDR3: CASSLTGGVIRSPLHF